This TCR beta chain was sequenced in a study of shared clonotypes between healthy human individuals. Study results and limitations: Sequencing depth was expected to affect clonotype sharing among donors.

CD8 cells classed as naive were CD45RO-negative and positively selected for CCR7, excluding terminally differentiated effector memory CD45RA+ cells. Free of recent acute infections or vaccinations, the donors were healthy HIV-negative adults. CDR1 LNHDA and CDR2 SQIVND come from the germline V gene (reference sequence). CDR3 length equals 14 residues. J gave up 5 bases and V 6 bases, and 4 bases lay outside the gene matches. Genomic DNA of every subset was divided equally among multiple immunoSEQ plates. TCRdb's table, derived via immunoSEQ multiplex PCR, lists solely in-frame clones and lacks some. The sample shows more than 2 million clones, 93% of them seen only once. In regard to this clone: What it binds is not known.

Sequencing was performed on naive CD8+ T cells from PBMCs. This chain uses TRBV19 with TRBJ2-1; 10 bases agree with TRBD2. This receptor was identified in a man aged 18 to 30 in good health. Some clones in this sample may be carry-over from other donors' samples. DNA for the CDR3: TGTGCCAGTAGGACTAGCGGGTCAAACAATGAGCAGTTCTTC. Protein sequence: CASRTSGSNNEQFF.